This T cell receptor beta chain comes out of a study of cytomegalovirus exposure and HLA in healthy donors. 60 Vbeta and 13 Jbeta primers were used in PCR. Data came from immunoSEQ multiplex PCR; TCRdb stores just in-frame clones and leaves some out. The sample includes 190,000 or so clones, 80% of them seen just once. In the case of this clone: What it recognizes is unknown.

Study outcomes and limitations: When analyzed later, the rates of TCR association showed variation by HLA locus, with DRB1 the most and HLA-C the fewest. An apparent linkage of common viral pathogens to several of the most significant clusters emerged in a later analysis. Earlier analysis found most TCR beta V segments productive about 90% or about 30% of the time.

Trimming pared 2 bases from V and 3 bases from J, leaving 20 bases between. Germline CDR1 SNHLY, CDR2 FYNNEI. This CDR3 comprises 18 residues. The sequencing sample was made of PBMCs. V gene TRBV2 combines with J gene TRBJ1-5, with D uncertain. This TCR was recovered from a boy aged 5 to 17 in good health and CMV-seronegative. The CDR3 protein is CASSEFAGGGGNNQPQHF. DNA for the CDR3: TGTGCCAGCAGTGAATTCGCGGGCGGTGGAGGTAACAATCAGCCCCAGCATTTT. Looking up the rest from reference TRBV2 and TRBJ1-5 gives the full variable domain: EPEVTQTPSHQVTQMGQEVILRCVPISNHLYFYWYRQILGQKVEFLVSFYNNEISEKSEIFDDQFSVERPDGSNFTLKIRSTKLEDSAMYFCASSEFAGGGGNNQPQHFGDGTRLSIL.